Each of the 14 T cell receptor beta chains below was sequenced from the same sample in a study of T cell repertoires in cytomegalovirus infection. TCRdb fed the reads into MiXCR, producing one record per CDR3 protein. The sample yields 400,000 or so distinct CDR3 sequences, under 40% seen once. The sample comprised PBMCs. Source of these receptors: a human donor in good health (CMV status not recorded). Some clones in this sample may be carry-over from other donors' samples.

The count of this clonotype is one. The junction and the germline gene differ at one end; a read error may be behind it. The chain links TRBV4-1 to TRBJ1-1; D gene uncertain. CDR1 MGHRA and CDR2 YSYEKL come from the germline V gene. This CDR3 comprises 14 residues. CDR3 amino acids: CASRQAAGGTEAFF. The DNA of the CDR3 is TGCGCCAGCAGACAAGCTGCGGGAGGAACTGAAGCTTTCTTT.

In its sample, this clonotype was seen many times. This rearrangement joins TRBV12-3 or TRBV12-4 to TRBJ1-1, with D maybe TRBD1 (5 bases). Trimming shortened V by 5 bases and J by 4 bases, and 14 bases separated the two germline ends. CDR3 length: 14 residues. CDR3 nucleotides: TGTGCCAGCAGTACTTCCCGGGACGGCACTGAAGCTTTCTTT. This sequence encodes CASSTSRDGTEAFF.

V and J are TRBV10-3 and TRBJ2-1, with TRBD2 matching 8 bases. CDR3 length equals 16 residues. Trimming removed 3 bases from V and 2 bases from J; junction bases left unmatched: 6. Germline V gives CDR1 ENHRY, CDR2 SYGVKD. CDR3 amino acids: CAISDPGGGAYNEQFF. CDR3 sequence (DNA): TGTGCCATCAGTGATCCGGGGGGGGGAGCCTACAATGAGCAGTTCTTC.

Many counts were recorded for this clonotype. This CDR3 is CASRQGTSGGYNEQFF. CDR3 DNA: TGTGCCAGCAGACAGGGGACTAGCGGGGGCTACAATGAGCAGTTCTTC. The V and J genes are TRBV7-8 and TRBJ2-1, with 14 bases that match TRBD2. Germline-derived CDR1 and CDR2 are SGHVS and FQNEAQ. This CDR3 spans 16 amino acids. J was trimmed by 3 bases and V by 6 bases; bases with no gene match: 4. Looking up the rest from reference TRBV7-8 and TRBJ2-1 gives the full variable domain: GAGVSQSPRYKVAKRGQDVALRCDPISGHVSLFWYQQALGQGPEFLTYFQNEAQLDKSGLPSDRFFAERPEGSVSTLKIQRTQQEDSAVYLCASRQGTSGGYNEQFFGPGTRLTVL.

As to this clonotype: At one end the junction does not follow the germline gene, possibly because of a read error. This rearrangement joins TRBV20-1 to TRBJ2-5; 11 nucleotides agree with TRBD2. Germline V lookup: CDR1 DFQATT, CDR2 SNEGSKA (reference sequence). There are 14 residues in the CDR3. The DNA of the CDR3 is TGCAGTGCTACCACTAGCGGGGGCCGCGCGACCCAGTCCTTC. This encodes CSATTSGGRATQSF.

Notes on this clonotype: In this CDR3 the conserved last residue, phenylalanine or tryptophan, is missing, so a read error is likely. The rearrangement links TRBV7-9 to TRBJ2-1; possibly TRBD2 for D (6 bases). CDR1 and CDR2 (germline): SEHNR, FQNEAQ (reference sequence). V lost 5 bases and J 8 bases, leaving 22 bases between the germline ends. The CDR3 totals 16 residues. The CDR3 bases are TGTGCCAGCAGCCCTAGCGCCCGGGCCCAACGCGATGAGCAGTTCATC. It codes for CASSPSARAQRDEQFI.

This clonotype was seen at least ten times. V is TRBV7-2 and J is TRBJ1-4; no clear D gene. This CDR3 comprises 14 residues. Trimming pared 2 bases from V and 5 bases from J, leaving 9 bases between. Germline lookup yields CDR1 SGHTA and CDR2 FQGNSA. The CDR3 bases are TGTGCCAGCAGCTTATTGCTTGCCAATGAAAAACTGTTTTTT. It encodes CASSLLLANEKLFF.

V gene TRBV12-3 or TRBV12-4 combines with J gene TRBJ2-4; D possibly corresponds to TRBD1 (6 bases). Between the trimmed V and J ends, which lost 6 bases and 7 bases, there was a span of 10 bases. The CDR3 contains 12 residues. Here the CDR3 reads CASSPQGNIQYF. The CDR3 DNA is TGTGCCAGCAGCCCACAGGGCAACATTCAGTACTTC.

This clonotype turned up a few times. This chain connects TRBV7-8 to TRBJ2-1; tentatively, D is TRBD2 (7 bases). V was trimmed by 3 bases and J by 6 bases, leaving 12 bases between them. Per germline, CDR1 SGHVS and CDR2 FQNEAQ. The CDR3 is 14 amino acids. The CDR3, as DNA: TGTGCCAGCAGCTTGGGGGGGCCTCTCAATGAGCAGTTCTTC. This sequence encodes CASSLGGPLNEQFF.

Worth noting for this clonotype: A much larger clone lies a single base off, so this may be a read error. The genes are TRBV7-6 and TRBJ1-5, with a weak D call TRBD1 (6 bases). Germline CDR1 SGHVS, CDR2 FNYEAQ. This CDR3 region has 15 residues. The V end was cut by 1 base, the J end by 5 bases, with 12 bases between. CDR3 sequence reads: CASSLGTDLDQPQHF. In nucleotides, the CDR3 is TGTGCCAGCAGCTTAGGGACAGACCTGGATCAGCCCCAGCATTTT. Complete variable domain (other parts from reference TRBV7-6 and TRBJ1-5): GAGVSQSPRYKVTKRGQDVALRCDPISGHVSLYWYRQALGQGPEFLTYFNYEAQQDKSGLPNDRFSAERPEGSISTLTIQRTEQRDSAMYRCASSLGTDLDQPQHFGDGTRLSIL.

This clonotype turned up a few times. The chain joins TRBV5-6 to TRBJ2-1; D remains ambiguous. Germline V lookup: CDR1 SGHDT, CDR2 YYEEEE. V was shortened by 0 bases and J by 0 bases, with 7 bases between the two germline ends. The CDR3 has 15 amino acids. CDR3: CASSLVESSYNEQFF. CDR3 DNA sequence: TGTGCCAGCAGCTTGGTCGAAAGCTCCTACAATGAGCAGTTCTTC.

Worth noting for this clonotype: The junction departs from the called germline gene at one end, perhaps through a read error. The chain employs TRBV28 and TRBJ2-5, with 8 bases aligning to TRBD2. The germline V gene has CDR1 MDHEN and CDR2 SYDVKM. The CDR3 totals 16 residues. Here the CDR3 DNA reads TGTGCAATCAGTTTATGGGCTAGCGGGCCCCAAGAGACCCAGTCCTTC. It specifies CAISLWASGPQETQSF.

The V and J genes are TRBV6-6 and TRBJ2-7; 9 bases are shared with TRBD1. The germline V gene encodes CDR1 MNHNY and CDR2 SVGAGI (reference sequence). V lost 6 bases and J lost 0; bases outside the gene matches: 9. The CDR3 extends over 16 amino acids. CDR3 residues: CASRRQGVESSYEQYF. The CDR3 nucleotides are TGTGCCAGCAGGCGACAGGGGGTGGAGAGCTCCTACGAGCAGTACTTC.

This clonotype was counted a single time. Possible read error: a much larger clone is one base away. The chain joins TRBV19 to TRBJ2-7; TRBD1 matches 9 bases. The germline gives CDR1 LNHDA, CDR2 SQIVND (reference sequence). The CDR3 extends over 15 amino acids. V dropped 5 bases and J dropped 2; count of bases not matched to a gene: 7. In nucleotides, the CDR3 is TGTGCCAGTAGTGCCGGGACAGGGAGCACCTACGAGCAGTACTTC. It codes for CASSAGTGSTYEQYF.